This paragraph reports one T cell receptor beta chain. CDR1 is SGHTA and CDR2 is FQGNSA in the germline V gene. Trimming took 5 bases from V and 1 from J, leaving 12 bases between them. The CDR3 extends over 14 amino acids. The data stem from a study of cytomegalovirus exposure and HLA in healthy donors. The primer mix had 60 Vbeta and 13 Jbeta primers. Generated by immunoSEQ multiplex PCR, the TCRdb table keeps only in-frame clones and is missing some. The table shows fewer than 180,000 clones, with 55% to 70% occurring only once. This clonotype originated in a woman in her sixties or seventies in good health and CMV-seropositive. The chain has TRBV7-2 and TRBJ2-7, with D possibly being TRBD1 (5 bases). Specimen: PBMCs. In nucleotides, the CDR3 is TGTGCCAGCAGCCAAAATCCAGGGTCCTACGAGCAGTACTTC. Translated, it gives CASSQNPGSYEQYF.